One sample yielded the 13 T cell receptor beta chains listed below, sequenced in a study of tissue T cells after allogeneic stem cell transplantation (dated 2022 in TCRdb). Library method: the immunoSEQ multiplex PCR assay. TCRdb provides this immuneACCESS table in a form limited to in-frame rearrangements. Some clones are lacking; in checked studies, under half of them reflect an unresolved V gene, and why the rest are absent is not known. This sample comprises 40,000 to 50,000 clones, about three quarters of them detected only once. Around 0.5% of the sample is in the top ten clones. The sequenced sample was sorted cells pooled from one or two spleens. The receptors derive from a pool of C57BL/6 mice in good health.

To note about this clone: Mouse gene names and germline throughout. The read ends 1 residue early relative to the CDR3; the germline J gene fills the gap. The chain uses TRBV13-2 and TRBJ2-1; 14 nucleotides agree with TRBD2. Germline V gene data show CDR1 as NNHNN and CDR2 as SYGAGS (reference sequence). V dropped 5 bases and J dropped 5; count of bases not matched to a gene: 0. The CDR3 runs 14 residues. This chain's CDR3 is CASGGLGGHAEQFF. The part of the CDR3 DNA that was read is TGTGCCAGCGGGGGACTGGGGGGGCATGCTGAGCAGTTC.

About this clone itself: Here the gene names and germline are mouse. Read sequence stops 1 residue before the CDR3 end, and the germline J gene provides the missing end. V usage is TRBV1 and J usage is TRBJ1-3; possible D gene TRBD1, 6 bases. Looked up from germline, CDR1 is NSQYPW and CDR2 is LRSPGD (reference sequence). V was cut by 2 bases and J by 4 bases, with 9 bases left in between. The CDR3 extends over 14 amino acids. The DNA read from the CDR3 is TGCACCTGCAGTGCATACAGGGAAGGAAATACGCTCTAT. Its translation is CTCSAYREGNTLY. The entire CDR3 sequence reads CTCSAYREGNTLYF. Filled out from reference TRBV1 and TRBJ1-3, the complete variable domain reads VTLLEQNPRWRLVPRGQAVNLRCILKNSQYPWMSWYQQDLQKQLQWLFTLRSPGDKEVKSLPGADYLATRVTDTELRLQVANMSQGRTLYCTCSAYREGNTLYFGEGSRLIVV.

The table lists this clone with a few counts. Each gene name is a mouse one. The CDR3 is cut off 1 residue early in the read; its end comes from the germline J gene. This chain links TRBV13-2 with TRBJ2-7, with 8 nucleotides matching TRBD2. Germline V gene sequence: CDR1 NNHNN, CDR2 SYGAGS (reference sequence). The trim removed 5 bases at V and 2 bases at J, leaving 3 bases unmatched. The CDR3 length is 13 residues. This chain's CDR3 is CASGGTGAYEQYF. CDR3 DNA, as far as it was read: TGTGCCAGCGGGGGGACTGGAGCCTATGAACAGTAC.

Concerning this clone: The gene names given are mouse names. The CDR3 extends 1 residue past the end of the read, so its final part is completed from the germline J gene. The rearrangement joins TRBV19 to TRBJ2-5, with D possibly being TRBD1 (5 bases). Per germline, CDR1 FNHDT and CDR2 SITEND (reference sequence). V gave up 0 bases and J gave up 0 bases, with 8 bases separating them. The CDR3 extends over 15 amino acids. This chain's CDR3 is CASSIEGFNQDTQYF. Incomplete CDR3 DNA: TGTGCCAGCAGTATAGAGGGGTTTAACCAAGACACCCAGTAC.

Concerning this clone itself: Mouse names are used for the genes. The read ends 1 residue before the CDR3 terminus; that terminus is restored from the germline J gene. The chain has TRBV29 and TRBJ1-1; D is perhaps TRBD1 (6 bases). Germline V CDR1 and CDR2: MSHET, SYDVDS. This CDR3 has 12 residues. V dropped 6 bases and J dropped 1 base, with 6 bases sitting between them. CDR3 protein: CASSRGNTEVFF. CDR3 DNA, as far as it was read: TGTGCTAGCAGCAGGGGAAACACAGAAGTCTTC.

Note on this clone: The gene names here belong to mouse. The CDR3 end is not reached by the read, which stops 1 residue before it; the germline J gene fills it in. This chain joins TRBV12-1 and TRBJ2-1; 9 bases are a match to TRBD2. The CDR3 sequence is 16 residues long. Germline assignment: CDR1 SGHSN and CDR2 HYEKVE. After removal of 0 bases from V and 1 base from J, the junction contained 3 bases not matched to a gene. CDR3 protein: CASSLRDWANYAEQFF. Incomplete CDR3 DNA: TGTGCCAGCTCTCTCCGGGACTGGGCGAACTATGCTGAGCAGTTC.

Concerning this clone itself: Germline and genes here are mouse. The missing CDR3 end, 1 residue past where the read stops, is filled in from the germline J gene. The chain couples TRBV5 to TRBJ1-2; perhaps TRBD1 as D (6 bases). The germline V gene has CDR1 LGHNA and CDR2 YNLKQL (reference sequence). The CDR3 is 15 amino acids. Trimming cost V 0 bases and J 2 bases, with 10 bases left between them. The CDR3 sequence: CASSQERGGNSDYTF. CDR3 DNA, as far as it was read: TGTGCCAGCAGCCAAGAGAGGGGGGGGAACTCCGACTACACC.

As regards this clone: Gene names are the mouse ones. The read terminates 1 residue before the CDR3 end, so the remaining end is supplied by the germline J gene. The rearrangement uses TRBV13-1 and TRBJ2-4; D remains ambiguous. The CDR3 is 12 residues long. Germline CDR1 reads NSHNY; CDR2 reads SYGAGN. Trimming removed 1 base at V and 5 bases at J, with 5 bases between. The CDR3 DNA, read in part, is TGTGCCAGCAGTGATCTGGTAAACACCTTGTAC. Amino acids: CASSDLVNTLY. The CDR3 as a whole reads CASSDLVNTLYF.

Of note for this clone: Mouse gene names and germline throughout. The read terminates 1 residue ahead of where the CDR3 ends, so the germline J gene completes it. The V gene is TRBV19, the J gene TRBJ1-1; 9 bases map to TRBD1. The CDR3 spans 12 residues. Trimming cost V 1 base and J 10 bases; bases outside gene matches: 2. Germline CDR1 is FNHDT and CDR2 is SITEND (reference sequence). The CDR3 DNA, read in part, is TGTGCCAGCAGTATAAGGGACAGGGCAGTCTTC. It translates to CASSIRDRAVF. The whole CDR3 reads CASSIRDRAVFF.

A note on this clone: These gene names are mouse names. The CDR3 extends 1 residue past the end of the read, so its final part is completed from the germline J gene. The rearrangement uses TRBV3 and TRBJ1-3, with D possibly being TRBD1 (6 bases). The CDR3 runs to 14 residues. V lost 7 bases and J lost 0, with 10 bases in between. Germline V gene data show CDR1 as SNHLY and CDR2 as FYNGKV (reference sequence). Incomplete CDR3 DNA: TGTGCCAGCAACCCACAGGGTTCTGGAAATACGCTCTAT. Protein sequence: CASNPQGSGNTLY. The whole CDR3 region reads CASNPQGSGNTLYF.

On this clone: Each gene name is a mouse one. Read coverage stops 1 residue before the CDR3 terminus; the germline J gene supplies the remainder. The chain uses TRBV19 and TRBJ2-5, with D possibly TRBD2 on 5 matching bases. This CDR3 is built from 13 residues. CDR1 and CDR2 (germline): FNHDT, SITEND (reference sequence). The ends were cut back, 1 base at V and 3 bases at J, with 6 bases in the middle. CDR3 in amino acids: CASSILGQDTQYF. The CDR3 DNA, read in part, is TGTGCCAGCAGTATACTGGGACAAGACACCCAGTAC.

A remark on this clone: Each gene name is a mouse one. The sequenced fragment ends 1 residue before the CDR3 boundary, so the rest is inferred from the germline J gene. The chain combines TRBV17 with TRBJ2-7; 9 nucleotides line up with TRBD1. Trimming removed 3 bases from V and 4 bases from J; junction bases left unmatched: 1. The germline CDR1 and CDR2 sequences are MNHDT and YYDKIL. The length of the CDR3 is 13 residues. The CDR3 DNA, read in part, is TGTGCTAGCAGTAGGGACAGGGGATATGAACAGTAC. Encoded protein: CASSRDRGYEQY. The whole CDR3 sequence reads CASSRDRGYEQYF.

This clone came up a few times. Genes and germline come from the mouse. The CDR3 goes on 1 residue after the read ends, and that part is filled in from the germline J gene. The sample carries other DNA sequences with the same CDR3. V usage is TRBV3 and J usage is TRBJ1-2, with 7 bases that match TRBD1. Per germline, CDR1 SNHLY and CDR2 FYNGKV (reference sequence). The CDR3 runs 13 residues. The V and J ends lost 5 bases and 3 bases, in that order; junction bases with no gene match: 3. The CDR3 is CASSSTGDSDYTF. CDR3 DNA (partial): TGTGCCAGCAGCAGTACAGGGGACTCCGACTACACC.